Reported below is one TCR beta chain. Trimming removed 1 base from V and 9 bases from J; junction bases left unmatched: 7. CDR3 length: 15 amino acids. The V gene's germline CDR1 is LGHNA and CDR2 YNFKEQ. This sample was taken from a study of response to subunit inactivated influenza vaccine. TCRdb called the RT-PCR reads again in MiXCR, with one record for every CDR3 protein. The data show about 480,000 distinct CDR3 sequences, with roughly 9.7% seen just once and approximately 12% held by the top ten. The sequencing used PBMCs from blood, collected 45 days after vaccination. This receptor was obtained from a man aged 50 to 59 who received an inactivated influenza vaccine. The rearrangement links TRBV4-2 to TRBJ1-3; 9 bases line up with TRBD1. CDR3 nucleotides: TGTGCCAGCAGCCAAGTGGGACAGGGAGTAGGCACCATATATTTT. It yields the protein CASSQVGQGVGTIYF.